The 13 T cell receptor beta chains below come from one sample, sequenced in a study of T cell responses to AZD1222 COVID-19 vaccine (dated by TCRdb to about 2021). The library came from the immunoSEQ multiplex PCR assay. Imported from immuneACCESS, the table was reduced by TCRdb to in-frame sequences with V and J called. These copies leave out some clones; in studies compared against another copy, an unresolved V gene accounts for under half, and the cause of the remainder is not known. This sample has about 110,000 clones in its table, and around 92% of those were observed once. 6% to 9% of the sample is held by the ten biggest clonotypes. What the time point label conveys for this sample: about 28 days (+/-7) after the second vaccine dose. Specimen: peripheral blood, collected 28 days after the second AZD1222 dose. These receptors came from an adult who received the AZD1222 COVID-19 vaccine.

The chain joins TRBV21-1 to TRBJ1-1; the D call TRBD1 from the table was never checked on the DNA. TRBV21-1 is an annotated pseudogene. The length of the CDR3 is 16 residues. The CDR3 spells CARKKRGDRVNTEAFF. The CDR3 nucleotides are TGTGCCAGAAAAAAGAGGGGGGACAGAGTGAACACTGAAGCTTTCTTT.

J is TRBJ2-6 and V is TRBV7-9; 11 bases are a match to TRBD1. Looked up from germline, CDR1 is SEHNR and CDR2 is FQNEAQ (reference sequence). The CDR3 has 18 amino acids. Losses at the gene ends were 1 base for V and 0 bases for J; bases not matched to a gene: 2. In DNA, the CDR3 is TGTGCCAGCAGCTTAGGGACAGGGGGCATCTCTGGGGCCAACGTCCTGACTTTC. Protein sequence: CASSLGTGGISGANVLTF.

J is TRBJ1-4 and V is TRBV24-1, with unresolved D. The CDR3 length is 13 residues. CDR1 and CDR2 (germline): KGHDR, SFDVKD. Trimming removed 5 bases at V and 4 bases at J, with 7 bases between. The CDR3 region is CATSAGVNEKLFF. The CDR3 DNA is TGTGCCACCAGTGCCGGCGTTAATGAAAAACTGTTTTTT.

The chain has TRBV5-1 and TRBJ2-3, with D maybe TRBD2 (5 bases). This CDR3 spans 14 amino acids. Germline-derived CDR1 and CDR2 are SGHRS and YFSETQ. V shed 4 bases and J shed 0 bases, with 9 bases lying between them. This CDR3 is CASSAGGSTDTQYF. DNA of the CDR3: TGCGCCAGCAGCGCGGGCGGGAGCACAGATACGCAGTATTTT.

The chain is built from TRBV3-1 (or the pseudogene TRBV3-2) and TRBJ1-6; 8 bases are a match to TRBD1. V was clipped by 3 bases and J by 6 bases; unmatched bases: 1. The CDR3 runs 14 residues. Germline CDR1 is LGHDT and CDR2 is YNNKEL (reference sequence). CDR3 region: CASSHGQGNSPLHF. The CDR3 DNA sequence: TGTGCCAGCAGCCATGGACAGGGTAATTCACCCCTCCACTTT.

The chain uses TRBV3-1 (or the pseudogene TRBV3-2) and TRBJ1-6; perhaps TRBD1 as D (6 bases). V lost 4 bases and J 0 bases, leaving 13 bases between the germline ends. The CDR3 has 17 residues. Germline assignment: CDR1 LGHDT and CDR2 YNNKEL (reference sequence). The CDR3 sequence is CASSRGQWSSYNSPLHF. The CDR3 DNA sequence: TGTGCCAGCAGCCGAGGACAGTGGAGCTCCTATAATTCACCCCTCCACTTT.

CDR3 sequence (DNA): TGTGCCAGCAGTTTGGACTGGAGAAGCTCTGGAAACACCATATATTTT. As protein: CASSLDWRSSGNTIYF. The chain recombines TRBV28 with TRBJ1-3; D is unresolved. CDR3 length equals 16 residues. Germline assignment: CDR1 MDHEN and CDR2 SYDVKM. Trimming took off 3 bases at V and 0 bases at J, with 12 bases between the two ends.

J is TRBJ2-7 and V is TRBV21-1; the DNA was not used to check the table's D call, TRBD2. TRBV21-1 is a known pseudogene. CDR3 length equals 15 residues. CDR3 residues: CASSKGAGLSYEQYF. In nucleotides, the CDR3 is TGTGCCAGCAGCAAAGGGGCGGGACTCTCCTACGAGCAGTACTTC.

This clone was detected only a few times. The chain employs TRBV28 and TRBJ1-6; D is undetermined. V lost 6 bases to trimming and J lost 8 bases, with 11 bases between them. Per germline, CDR1 MDHEN and CDR2 SYDVKM. The CDR3 loop spans 13 amino acids. The CDR3 DNA sequence: TGTGCCAGCAGCTTGGATGGGGATTCACCCCTCCACTTT. This gives the protein CASSLDGDSPLHF.

This clone appeared a single time. The rearrangement links TRBV7-4 to TRBJ2-5; 8 nucleotides match TRBD2. The CDR3 consists of 15 residues. V dropped 1 base and J dropped 4; count of bases not matched to a gene: 5. Germline CDR1 reads SGHVT; CDR2 reads SQSDAQ. CDR3 protein: CASSLEGTRVETQYF. CDR3 DNA: TGTGCCAGCAGCTTAGAGGGGACTAGGGTAGAGACCCAGTACTTC.

The chain couples TRBV5-5 to TRBJ1-1, with D tentatively TRBD1 (6 bases). V lost 0 bases and J 5 bases, leaving 8 bases between the germline ends. The CDR3 runs to 13 residues. The germline V gene has CDR1 SGHKS and CDR2 YYEKEE (reference sequence). The chain's CDR3 is CASSLGGGTEAFF. The CDR3, as DNA: TGTGCCAGCAGCTTGGGAGGGGGTACTGAAGCTTTCTTT.

The rearrangement uses TRBV2 and TRBJ1-6; the match to TRBD1 covers 8 bases. This CDR3 comprises 15 residues. J was trimmed by 10 bases and V by 7 bases; bases with no gene match: 12. CDR1 is SNHLY, CDR2 FYNNEI, per germline. CDR3 coding DNA: TGTGCCAGCAAAAGGACAGGGATCGGTCTCTCACCCCTCCACTTT. This codes for CASKRTGIGLSPLHF. Looking up the rest from reference TRBV2 and TRBJ1-6 gives the full variable domain: EPEVTQTPSHQVTQMGQEVILRCVPISNHLYFYWYRQILGQKVEFLVSFYNNEISEKSEIFDDQFSVERPDGSNFTLKIRSTKLEDSAMYFCASKRTGIGLSPLHFGNGTRLTVT.

V usage is TRBV28 and J usage is TRBJ1-3; the D gene is possibly TRBD1 (5 bases). CDR1 is MDHEN, CDR2 SYDVKM, per germline. V lost 6 bases and J 2 bases, leaving 11 bases between the germline ends. This CDR3 is 14 amino acids long. In nucleotides, the CDR3 is TGTGCCAGCAGCGGGACTTTCGCTGGAAACACCATATATTTT. Its protein is CASSGTFAGNTIYF.